The TCR beta chain under discussion was sequenced for a study of blood T cell repertoires in COVID-19 (dated by TCRdb to between 2020 and 2021). For context, the study as a whole: Samples from collaborators originated in the United States, Italy and Spain and spanned both the acute and convalescent phases of COVID-19. The material from the prospective study consisted of cDNA or gDNA derived from T cells, B-cell-depleted T cells, or PBMCs. Subjects who had been exposed to COVID-19, were actively infected with it, or had recovered from it provided the deeply sampled blood TCRbeta repertoires that made up the dataset. The repertoires were released in a freely available public database intended as a resource for research on the immune response to SARS-CoV-2. The samples were drawn from the first 160 participants of the ongoing ImmuneRACE study and from about 1,200 subjects provided by 6 global collaborators. A de-identified subject ID, COVID-19 status, age in years and sex were almost always included in the sample metadata. HLA class I and class II types, where available, came from metadata supplied by the sample provider rather than from assay-based typing. Overall study results and their limits: Clinical and demographic metadata were provided uncurated, with the amount varying by source and participant.

V loses 0 bases, J loses 3 bases, and the germline ends lie 10 bases apart. CDR1 and CDR2, looked up from the germline V gene, are SGHRS and YFSETQ. From the cysteine up to the phenylalanine, the CDR3 has a length of 14 residues. Here the CDR3 DNA is all that survives: 42 bases in frame from base 1. TCRbeta CDR3 regions were amplified from genomic DNA using the immunoSEQ Assay, a bias-controlled multiplex PCR. As for how the authors treated the data: Nucleated cell counts per sample were estimated from amplification of reference gene primers within the assay. To quantify the absolute abundance of each unique TCRbeta CDR3 rearrangement, sequence reads were collapsed and filtered. For each sample, productive Simpson clonality was calculated as the square root of Simpson's diversity index across productive rearrangements. Imported from immuneACCESS, the table was reduced by TCRdb to in-frame sequences with V and J called. These copies leave out some clones; in studies compared against another copy, an unresolved V gene accounts for under half, and the cause of the remainder is not known. Clone size and the V and J calls come from that table; the DNA yielded D and trimming. The table for this sample lists about 240,000 clones; 75% to 85% of them were counted only once. Jointly, the top ten make up roughly 8% of the sample.

Note on this clone: Its recognized antigen is unknown. The sample holds no much larger clone one base away, and base qualities are not on file.

In Seattle, one collaborating source enrolled patients while the infection was active and tracked those patients longitudinally over the course of disease. The collaborating institutions used their own protocols to collect whole blood in K2EDTA tubes. Collaborator samples were shipped for TCRbeta analysis as frozen whole blood, isolated PBMCs, or DNA extracted from either sample type. The V and J segments used are TRBV5-1 and TRBJ2-7; the D region possibly corresponds to TRBD2 (6 bases align). Sequenced input: peripheral blood. The receptor's source is an elderly woman with COVID-19, enrolled during active disease. The DNA is TGCGCCAGCAGCTTGGTCCCGGGACTCTACGAGCAGTACTTC. It encodes CASSLVPGLYEQYF.